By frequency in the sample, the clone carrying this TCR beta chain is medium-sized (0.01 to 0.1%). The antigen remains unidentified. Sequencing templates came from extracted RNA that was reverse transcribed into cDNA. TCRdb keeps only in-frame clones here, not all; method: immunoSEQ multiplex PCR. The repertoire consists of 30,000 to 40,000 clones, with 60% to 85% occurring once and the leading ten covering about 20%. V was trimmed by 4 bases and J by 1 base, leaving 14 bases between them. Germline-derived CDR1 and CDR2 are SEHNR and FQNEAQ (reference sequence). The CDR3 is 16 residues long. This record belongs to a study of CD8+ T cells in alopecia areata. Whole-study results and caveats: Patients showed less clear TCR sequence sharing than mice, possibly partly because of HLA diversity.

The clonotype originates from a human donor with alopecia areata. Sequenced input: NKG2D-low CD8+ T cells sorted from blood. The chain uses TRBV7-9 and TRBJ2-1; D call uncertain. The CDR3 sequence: CASSSSLDPSYNEQFF. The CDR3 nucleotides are TGTGCCAGCAGCTCCTCTCTTGACCCGTCCTACAATGAGCAGTTCTTC.